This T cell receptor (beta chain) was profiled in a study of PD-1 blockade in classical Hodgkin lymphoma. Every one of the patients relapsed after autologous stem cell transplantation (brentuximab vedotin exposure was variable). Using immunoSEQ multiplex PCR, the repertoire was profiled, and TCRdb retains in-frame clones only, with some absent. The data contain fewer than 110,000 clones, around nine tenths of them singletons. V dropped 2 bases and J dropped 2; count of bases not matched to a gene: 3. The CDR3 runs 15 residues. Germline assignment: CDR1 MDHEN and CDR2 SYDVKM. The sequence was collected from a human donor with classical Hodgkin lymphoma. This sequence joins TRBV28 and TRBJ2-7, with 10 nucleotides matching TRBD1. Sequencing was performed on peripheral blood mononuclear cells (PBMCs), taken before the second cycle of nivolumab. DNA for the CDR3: TGTGCCAGCAGTTTAAGGGGACAGGGGACCTACGAGCAGTACTTC. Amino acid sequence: CASSLRGQGTYEQYF.